A selection of T cell receptor beta chains follows, all from one sample in a study of blood T cell repertoires in COVID-19. Sequenced by immunoSEQ multiplex PCR; TCRdb stores in-frame clones only, minus some. This sample yields about 130,000 clones, of which around 86% are seen a single time; 8% to 10% belongs to the top ten. The sample comprised peripheral blood. The receptor source for this set is a man aged 35-49 years with active or convalescent COVID-19. Both conserved end residues are part of each CDR3. The D gene is left open where the match is weak. Clone size is not always given. Where it is, it says once, few, many or a class for expanded clones.

v_gene	d_gene	j_gene	abundance	CDR3aa	CDR3nt
TRBV6-2/TRBV6-3	.	TRBJ2-5	.	CASSYGRGTETQYF	TGTGCCAGCAGTTATGGCAGAGGAACAGAGACCCAGTACTTC
TRBV7-3	TRBD1	TRBJ1-3	.	CASSSGQGGNTIYF	TGTGCCAGCAGCTCCGGACAGGGGGGAAACACCATATATTTT
TRBV6-5	.	TRBJ2-7	once	CASTSRAYYEQYF	TGTGCCAGCACTTCCAGGGCCTATTACGAGCAGTACTTC
TRBV6-5	TRBD2	TRBJ2-1	.	CASTGLAGGQGEQFF	TGTGCCAGCACCGGACTAGCGGGGGGCCAGGGGGAGCAGTTCTTC
TRBV10-3	.	TRBJ2-3	.	CATLLPDTDTQYF	TGTGCCACCCTCCTCCCAGACACAGATACGCAGTATTTT
TRBV5-4	TRBD1	TRBJ2-6	.	CASSLMAGGDSGANVLTF	TGTGCCAGCAGCTTGATGGCAGGGGGCGACTCTGGGGCCAACGTCCTGACTTTC
TRBV27	TRBD1	TRBJ1-4	once	CASGLPGQGATNEKLFF	TGTGCCAGCGGATTACCGGGACAGGGGGCAACTAATGAAAAACTGTTTTTT
TRBV6-5	TRBD1	TRBJ1-5	.	CASRPGTGLFQPQHF	TGTGCCAGCAGACCCGGGACAGGGCTTTTTCAGCCCCAGCATTTT
TRBV7-2	.	TRBJ2-5	few	CASSRPGAQETQYF	TGTGCCAGCAGTCGTCCGGGAGCCCAAGAGACCCAGTACTTC
TRBV7-3	TRBD1	TRBJ2-1	.	CASSRTGDLGNEQFF	TGTGCCAGCAGCCGGACAGGGGACTTGGGGAATGAGCAGTTCTTC
TRBV18	.	TRBJ2-5	.	CASSKKEQETQYF	TGTGCCAGCTCGAAAAAGGAGCAAGAGACCCAGTACTTC
TRBV4-2	.	TRBJ2-7	few	CASSQVVSLANPYEQYF	TGTGCCAGCAGCCAAGTGGTTAGTTTAGCGAACCCCTACGAGCAGTACTTC
TRBV5-1	TRBD1	TRBJ2-5	.	CASSRDRLQETQYF	TGCGCCAGCAGCAGGGACAGGCTTCAAGAGACCCAGTACTTC
TRBV6-4	TRBD1	TRBJ1-2	.	CASSADRGIRGYTF	TGTGCCAGCAGCGCAGACAGGGGCATCCGCGGCTACACCTTC
TRBV9	TRBD1	TRBJ2-5	.	CASSADGTGKETQYF	TGTGCCAGCAGCGCCGACGGGACAGGGAAAGAGACCCAGTACTTC